Below are 6 T cell receptor beta chains sequenced from a single sample in a study of OX40 agonist ivuxolimab in advanced cancers. The method was immunoSEQ multiplex PCR; TCRdb's version includes in-frame clones alone and lacks a portion of them. Of 65,000 to 95,000 clones in the sample, 84% were seen once. The source was CD4+ or CD8+ T cells sorted from blood, collected in a trial of the OX40 agonist ivuxolimab. These receptors came from an adult with an advanced solid tumor such as melanoma, head and neck, liver or kidney cancer.

The chain links TRBV7-2 to TRBJ1-1; D might be TRBD1 (5 bases). The CDR3 has 13 residues. The V end was cut by 5 bases, the J end by 1 base, with 8 bases between. The germline V gene encodes CDR1 SGHTA and CDR2 FQGNSA. The CDR3 here is CASSPRGNTEAFF. The CDR3 DNA reads as TGTGCCAGCAGCCCTAGGGGGAACACTGAAGCTTTCTTT.

The CDR3 region is CSVRKPRGLYNEQFF. CDR3 sequence (DNA): TGCAGCGTCCGTAAGCCAAGGGGCCTCTACAATGAGCAGTTCTTC. The chain employs TRBV29-1 and TRBJ2-1, with a tentative D call TRBD1 (5 bases). Between the trimmed V and J ends, which lost 6 bases and 3 bases, there was a span of 18 bases. The CDR3 has 15 amino acids. CDR1 is SQVTM, CDR2 ANQGSEA, per germline.

The chain recombines TRBV28 with TRBJ2-5; TRBD1 might be the D (5 bases). The CDR3 length is 15 residues. CDR1 is MDHEN, CDR2 SYDVKM, per germline. The V end was cut by 5 bases, the J end by 5 bases, with 18 bases between. The CDR3 coding sequence is TGTGCCAGCAGTCCAGGATTAACCAGGGTTGAGACCCAGTACTTC. Translated, it gives CASSPGLTRVETQYF.

The CDR3 nucleotides read TGCAGCGTTCACATACAGGAAACCGGGGAGCTGTTTTTT. It codes for CSVHIQETGELFF. The chain links TRBV29-1 to TRBJ2-2; D is perhaps TRBD1 (5 bases). The V gene's germline CDR1 is SQVTM and CDR2 ANQGSEA. This CDR3 region has 13 residues. Trimming removed 5 bases from V and 5 bases from J, with 12 bases in between.

The V and J genes are TRBV28 and TRBJ1-2, with a tentative D call TRBD1 (5 bases). The germline V gene encodes CDR1 MDHEN and CDR2 SYDVKM. Trimming took off 5 bases at V and 8 bases at J, with 18 bases between the two ends. The CDR3 sequence is 14 residues long. The CDR3 protein is CASSTPVGVGGYTF. DNA of the CDR3: TGTGCCAGCAGTACCCCCGTGGGGGTCGGGGGCTACACCTTC.

This clone was picked up one time. The CDR3, as DNA: TGTGCCTCTGACGCGAAGAACACCGGGGAGCTGTTTTTT. Translating gives CASDAKNTGELFF. The rearrangement uses TRBV7-2 and TRBJ2-2; D is unresolved. The CDR3 contains 13 residues. Germline CDR1 and CDR2: SGHTA and FQGNSA. The germline V and J ends were trimmed by 11 bases and 1 base, with 11 bases remaining between them.